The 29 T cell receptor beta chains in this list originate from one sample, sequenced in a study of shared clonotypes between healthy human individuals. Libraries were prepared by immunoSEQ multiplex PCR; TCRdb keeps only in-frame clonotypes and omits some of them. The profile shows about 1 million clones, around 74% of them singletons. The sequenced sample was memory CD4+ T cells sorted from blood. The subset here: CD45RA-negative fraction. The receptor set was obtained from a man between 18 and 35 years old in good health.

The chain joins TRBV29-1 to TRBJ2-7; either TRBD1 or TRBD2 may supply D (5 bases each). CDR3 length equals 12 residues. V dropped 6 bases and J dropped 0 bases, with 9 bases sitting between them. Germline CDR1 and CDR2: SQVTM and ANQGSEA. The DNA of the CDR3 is TGCAGCGTGATCGGGGCCTCCTACGAGCAGTACTTC. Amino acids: CSVIGASYEQYF.

CDR3 in amino acids: CASSLGAQETQYF. CDR3 DNA: TGTGCCAGCAGCTTGGGGGCCCAAGAGACCCAGTACTTC. The rearrangement uses TRBV11-2 and TRBJ2-5; possible D gene TRBD1, 6 bases. The ends were cut back, 3 bases at V and 1 base at J, with 6 bases in the middle. This CDR3 contains 13 residues. Germline CDR1 is SGHAT and CDR2 is FQNNGV.

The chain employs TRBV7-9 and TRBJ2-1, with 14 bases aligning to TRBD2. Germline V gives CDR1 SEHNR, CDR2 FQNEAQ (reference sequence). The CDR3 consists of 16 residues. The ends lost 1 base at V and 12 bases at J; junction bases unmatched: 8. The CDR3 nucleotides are TGTGCCAGCAGCTTAGTCGGGGGGACTAGCGGGAGTTGGCAGTTCTTC. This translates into CASSLVGGTSGSWQFF.

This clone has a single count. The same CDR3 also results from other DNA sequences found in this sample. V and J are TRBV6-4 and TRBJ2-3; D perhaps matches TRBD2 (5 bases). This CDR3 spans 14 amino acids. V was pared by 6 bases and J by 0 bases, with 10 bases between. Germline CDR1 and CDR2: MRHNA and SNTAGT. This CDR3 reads CASSQSGSTDTQYF. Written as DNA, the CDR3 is TGTGCCAGCAGCCAGAGCGGTAGCACAGATACGCAGTATTTT.

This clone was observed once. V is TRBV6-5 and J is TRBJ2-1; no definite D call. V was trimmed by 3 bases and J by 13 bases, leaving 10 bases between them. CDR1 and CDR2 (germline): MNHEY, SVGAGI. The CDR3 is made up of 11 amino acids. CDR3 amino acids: CASSYKKSQFF. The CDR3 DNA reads TGTGCCAGCAGTTATAAAAAGAGTCAGTTCTTC.

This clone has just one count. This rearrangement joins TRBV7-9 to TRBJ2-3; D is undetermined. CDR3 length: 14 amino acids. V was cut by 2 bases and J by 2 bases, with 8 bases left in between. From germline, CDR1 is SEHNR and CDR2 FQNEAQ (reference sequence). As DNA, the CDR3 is TGTGCCAGCAGCTTATGGCCAAACACAGATACGCAGTATTTT. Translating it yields CASSLWPNTDTQYF.

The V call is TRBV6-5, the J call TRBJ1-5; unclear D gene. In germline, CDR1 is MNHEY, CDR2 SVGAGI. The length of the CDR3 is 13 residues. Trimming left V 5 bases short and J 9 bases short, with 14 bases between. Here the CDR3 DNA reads TGTGCCAGCAGTGTCACGGACCGTGGGCCCCAGCATTTT. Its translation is CASSVTDRGPQHF.

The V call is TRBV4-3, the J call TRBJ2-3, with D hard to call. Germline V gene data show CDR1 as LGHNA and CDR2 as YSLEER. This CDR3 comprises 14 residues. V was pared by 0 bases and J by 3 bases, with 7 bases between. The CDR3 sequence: CASSQDGRTDTQYF. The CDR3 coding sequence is TGCGCCAGCAGCCAAGACGGCAGAACAGATACGCAGTATTTT.

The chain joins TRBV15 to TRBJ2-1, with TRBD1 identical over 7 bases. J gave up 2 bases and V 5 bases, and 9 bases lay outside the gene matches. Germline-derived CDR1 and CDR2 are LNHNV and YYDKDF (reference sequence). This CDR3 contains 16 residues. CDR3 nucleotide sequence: TGTGCCACCAGCGGTACTTCCGGGACAGCCTACAATGAGCAGTTCTTC. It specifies CATSGTSGTAYNEQFF.

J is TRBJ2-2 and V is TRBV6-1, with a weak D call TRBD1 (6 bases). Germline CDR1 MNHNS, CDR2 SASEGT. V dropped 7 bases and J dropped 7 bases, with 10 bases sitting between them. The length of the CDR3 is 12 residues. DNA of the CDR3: TGTGCCAGCACTATACAGGGCGGGGAGCTGTTTTTT. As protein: CASTIQGGELFF.

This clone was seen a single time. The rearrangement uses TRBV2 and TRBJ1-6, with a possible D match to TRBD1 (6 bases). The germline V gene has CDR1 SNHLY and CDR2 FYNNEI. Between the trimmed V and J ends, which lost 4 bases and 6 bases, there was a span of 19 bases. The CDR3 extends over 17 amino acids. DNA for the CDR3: TGTGCCAGCAGTGGACCCGCAGGGGCCAGCGTTAATTCACCCCTCCACTTT. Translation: CASSGPAGASVNSPLHF.

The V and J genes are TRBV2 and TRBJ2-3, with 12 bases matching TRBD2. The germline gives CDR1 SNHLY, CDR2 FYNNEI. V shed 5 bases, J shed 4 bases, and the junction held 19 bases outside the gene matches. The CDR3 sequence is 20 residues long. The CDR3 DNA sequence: TGTGCCAGCAGTTTGTCCCAAACCCGACTAGCGGGAGTTGGGGCAGATACGCAGTATTTT. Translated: CASSLSQTRLAGVGADTQYF.

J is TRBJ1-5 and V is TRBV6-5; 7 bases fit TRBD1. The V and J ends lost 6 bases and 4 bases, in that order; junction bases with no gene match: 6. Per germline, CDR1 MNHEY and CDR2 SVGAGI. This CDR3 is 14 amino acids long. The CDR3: CASSRNRGNQPQHF. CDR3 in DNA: TGTGCCAGCAGCCGAAACAGGGGTAATCAGCCCCAGCATTTT.

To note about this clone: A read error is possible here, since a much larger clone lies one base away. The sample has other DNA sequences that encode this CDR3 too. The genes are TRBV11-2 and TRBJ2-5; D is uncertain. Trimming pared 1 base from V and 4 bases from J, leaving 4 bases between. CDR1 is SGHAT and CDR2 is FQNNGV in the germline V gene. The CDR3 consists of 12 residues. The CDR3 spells CASSLVPETQYF. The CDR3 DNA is TGTGCCAGCAGCTTAGTCCCAGAGACCCAGTACTTC.

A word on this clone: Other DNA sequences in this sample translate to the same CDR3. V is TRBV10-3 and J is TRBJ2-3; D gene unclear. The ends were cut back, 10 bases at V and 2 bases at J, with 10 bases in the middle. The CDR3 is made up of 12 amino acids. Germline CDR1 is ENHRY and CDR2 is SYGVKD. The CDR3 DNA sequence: TGTGCCACCACTGGTGACACAGATACGCAGTATTTT. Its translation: CATTGDTDTQYF.

CDR3 in DNA: TGTGCCAGCTCACCGACGACAGGGGGCGAGAGAGATACGCAGTATTTT. It specifies CASSPTTGGERDTQYF. J is TRBJ2-3 and V is TRBV18, with 10 bases identical to TRBD1. The CDR3 runs to 16 residues. V trimming: 3 bases; J trimming: 5 bases; junction bases outside the gene matches: 8. CDR1 is KGHSH and CDR2 is LQKENI in the germline V gene. The whole variable domain, remainder taken from reference TRBV18 and TRBJ2-3, is NAGVMQNPRHLVRRRGQEARLRCSPMKGHSHVYWYRQLPEEGLKFMVYLQKENIIDESGMPKERFSAEFPKEGPSILRIQQVVRGDSAAYFCASSPTTGGERDTQYFGPGTRLTVL.

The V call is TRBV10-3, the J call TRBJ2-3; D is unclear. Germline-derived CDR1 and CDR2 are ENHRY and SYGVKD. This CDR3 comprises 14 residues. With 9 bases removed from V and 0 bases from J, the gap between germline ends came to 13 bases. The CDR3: CAIGPRVSTDTQYF. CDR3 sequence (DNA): TGTGCCATTGGCCCGAGAGTTAGCACAGATACGCAGTATTTT.

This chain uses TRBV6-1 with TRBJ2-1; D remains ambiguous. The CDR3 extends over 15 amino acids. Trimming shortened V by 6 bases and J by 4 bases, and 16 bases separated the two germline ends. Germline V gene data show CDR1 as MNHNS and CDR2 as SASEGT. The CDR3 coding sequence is TGTGCCAGCAGGCAACAAGGCTCACCTTACAATGAGCAGTTCTTC. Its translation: CASRQQGSPYNEQFF.

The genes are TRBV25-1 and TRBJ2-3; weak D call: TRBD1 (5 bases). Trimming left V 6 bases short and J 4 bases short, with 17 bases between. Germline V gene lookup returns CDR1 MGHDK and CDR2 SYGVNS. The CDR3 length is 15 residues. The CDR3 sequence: CASSPELQGADTQYF. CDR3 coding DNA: TGTGCCAGCAGCCCCGAGTTGCAGGGCGCAGATACGCAGTATTTT.

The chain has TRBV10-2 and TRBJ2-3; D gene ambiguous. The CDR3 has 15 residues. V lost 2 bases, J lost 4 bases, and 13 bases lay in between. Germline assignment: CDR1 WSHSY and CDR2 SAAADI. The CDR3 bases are TGCGCCAGCAGTGAGATGGGTCTAGAGGCAGATACGCAGTATTTT. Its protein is CASSEMGLEADTQYF.

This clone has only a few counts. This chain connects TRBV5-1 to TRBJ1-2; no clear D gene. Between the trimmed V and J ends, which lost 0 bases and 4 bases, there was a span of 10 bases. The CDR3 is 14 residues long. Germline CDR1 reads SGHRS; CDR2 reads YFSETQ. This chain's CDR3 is CASSLGGGSYGYTF. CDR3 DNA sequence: TGCGCCAGCAGCTTGGGCGGTGGCAGCTATGGCTACACCTTC.

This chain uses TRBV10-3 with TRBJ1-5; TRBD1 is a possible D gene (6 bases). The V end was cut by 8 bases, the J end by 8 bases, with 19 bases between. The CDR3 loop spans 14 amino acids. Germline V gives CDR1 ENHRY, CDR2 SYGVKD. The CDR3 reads CAISRGALGEPQHF. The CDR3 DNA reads TGTGCCATCTCGAGGGGGGCGTTGGGAGAGCCCCAGCATTTT.

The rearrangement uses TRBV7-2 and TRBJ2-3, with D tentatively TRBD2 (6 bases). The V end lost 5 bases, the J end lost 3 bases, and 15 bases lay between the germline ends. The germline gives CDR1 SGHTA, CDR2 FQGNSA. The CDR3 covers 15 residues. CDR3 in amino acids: CASSRYAGTTDTQYF. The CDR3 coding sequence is TGTGCCAGCAGCCGATACGCGGGAACAACAGATACGCAGTATTTT. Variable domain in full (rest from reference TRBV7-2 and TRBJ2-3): GAGVSQSPSNKVTEKGKDVELRCDPISGHTALYWYRQSLGQGLEFLIYFQGNSAPDKSGLPSDRFSAERTGGSVSTLTIQRTQQEDSAVYLCASSRYAGTTDTQYFGPGTRLTVL.

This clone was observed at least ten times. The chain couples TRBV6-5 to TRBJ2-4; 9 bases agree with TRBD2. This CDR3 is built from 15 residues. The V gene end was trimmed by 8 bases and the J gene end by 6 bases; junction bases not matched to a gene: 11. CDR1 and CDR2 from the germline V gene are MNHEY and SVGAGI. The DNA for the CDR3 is TGTGCCAGCGGTGACTGGGCGGGGGGGCGAAACATTCAGTACTTC. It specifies CASGDWAGGRNIQYF.

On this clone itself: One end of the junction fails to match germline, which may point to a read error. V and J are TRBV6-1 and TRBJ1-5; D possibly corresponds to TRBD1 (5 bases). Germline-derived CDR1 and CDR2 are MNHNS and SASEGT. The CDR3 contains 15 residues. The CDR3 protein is CASREDRNLNQPQHF. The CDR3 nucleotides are TGTGCCAGCAGAGAAGACAGAAATCTTAATCAGCCCCAGCATTTT.

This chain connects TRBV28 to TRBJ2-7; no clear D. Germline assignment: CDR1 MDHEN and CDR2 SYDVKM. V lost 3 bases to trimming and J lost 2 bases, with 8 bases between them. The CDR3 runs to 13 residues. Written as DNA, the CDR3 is TGTGCCAGCAGTTTCGGGCGAACCTACGAGCAGTACTTC. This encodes CASSFGRTYEQYF.

The CDR3 region has the DNA TGTGCCAGCAGTGGGCAAAGAGGATACGAGCAGTACTTC. Encoded protein: CASSGQRGYEQYF. The genes are TRBV2 and TRBJ2-7; D is unresolved. The CDR3 contains 13 residues. The V and J ends lost 4 bases and 4 bases respectively, with 11 bases between them. Germline V gene lookup returns CDR1 SNHLY and CDR2 FYNNEI.

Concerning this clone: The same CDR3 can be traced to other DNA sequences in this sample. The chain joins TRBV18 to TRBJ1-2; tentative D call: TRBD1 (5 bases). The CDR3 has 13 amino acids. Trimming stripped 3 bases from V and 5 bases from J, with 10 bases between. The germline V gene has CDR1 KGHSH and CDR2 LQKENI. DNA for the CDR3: TGTGCCAGCTCACCCGCAGGGAGGTATGGCTACACCTTC. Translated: CASSPAGRYGYTF.

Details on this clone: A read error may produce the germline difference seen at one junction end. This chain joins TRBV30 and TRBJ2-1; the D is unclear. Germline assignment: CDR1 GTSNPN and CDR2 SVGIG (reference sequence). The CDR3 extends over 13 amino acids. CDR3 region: CAWSKEVYTEQFF. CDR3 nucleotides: TGTGCCTGGAGTAAAGAGGTTTACACTGAGCAGTTCTTC.